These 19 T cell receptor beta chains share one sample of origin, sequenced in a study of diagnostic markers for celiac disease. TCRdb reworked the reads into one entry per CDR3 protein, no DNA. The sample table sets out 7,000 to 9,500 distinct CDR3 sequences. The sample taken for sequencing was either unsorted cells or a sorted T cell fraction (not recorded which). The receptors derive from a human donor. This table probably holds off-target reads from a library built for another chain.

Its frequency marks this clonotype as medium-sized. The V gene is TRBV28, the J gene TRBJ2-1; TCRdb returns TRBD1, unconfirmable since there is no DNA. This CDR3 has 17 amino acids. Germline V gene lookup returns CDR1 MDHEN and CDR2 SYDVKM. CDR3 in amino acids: CASSGVAGGAYLNEQFF. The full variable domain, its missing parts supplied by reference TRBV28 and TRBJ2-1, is DVKVTQSSRYLVKRTGEKVFLECVQDMDHENMFWYRQDPGLGLRLIYFSYDVKMKEKGDIPEGYSVSREKKERFSLILESASTNQTSMYLCASSGVAGGAYLNEQFFGPGTRLTVL.

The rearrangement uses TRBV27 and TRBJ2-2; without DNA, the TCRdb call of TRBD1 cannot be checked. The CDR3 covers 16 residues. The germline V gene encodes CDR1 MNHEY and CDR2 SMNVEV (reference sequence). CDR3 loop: CASSLWGGGSTGELFF.

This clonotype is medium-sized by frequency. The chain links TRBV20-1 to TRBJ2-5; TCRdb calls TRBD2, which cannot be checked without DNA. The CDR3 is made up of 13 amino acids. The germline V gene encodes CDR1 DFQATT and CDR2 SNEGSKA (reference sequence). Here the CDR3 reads CSAPWGRQETQYF.

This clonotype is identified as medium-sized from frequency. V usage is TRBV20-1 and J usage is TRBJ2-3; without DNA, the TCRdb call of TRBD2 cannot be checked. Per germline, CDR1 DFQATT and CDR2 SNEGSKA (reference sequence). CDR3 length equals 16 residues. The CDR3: CSARGGLAGVTDTQYF.

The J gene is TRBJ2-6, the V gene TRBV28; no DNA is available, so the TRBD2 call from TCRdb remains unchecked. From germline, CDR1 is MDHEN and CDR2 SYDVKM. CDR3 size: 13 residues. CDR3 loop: CASSLLKRGRLTF.

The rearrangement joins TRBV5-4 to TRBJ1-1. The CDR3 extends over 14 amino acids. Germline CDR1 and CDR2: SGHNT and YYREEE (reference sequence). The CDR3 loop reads CASRLRPENTEAFF.

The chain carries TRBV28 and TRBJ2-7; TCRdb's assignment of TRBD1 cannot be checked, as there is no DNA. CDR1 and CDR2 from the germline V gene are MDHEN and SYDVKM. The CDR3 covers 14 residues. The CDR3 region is CASITSGALNEQYF.

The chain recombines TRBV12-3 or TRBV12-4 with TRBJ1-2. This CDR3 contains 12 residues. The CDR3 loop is CASSFSNYGYTF.

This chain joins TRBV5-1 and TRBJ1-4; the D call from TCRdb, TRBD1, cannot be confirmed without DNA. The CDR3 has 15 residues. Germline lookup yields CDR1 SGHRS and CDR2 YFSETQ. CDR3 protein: CASSPGRTRPEKLFF.

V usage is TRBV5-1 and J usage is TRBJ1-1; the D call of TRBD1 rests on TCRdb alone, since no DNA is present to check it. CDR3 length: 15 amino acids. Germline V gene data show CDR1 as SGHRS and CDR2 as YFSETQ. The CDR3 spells CASSLAGQGNTEAFF.

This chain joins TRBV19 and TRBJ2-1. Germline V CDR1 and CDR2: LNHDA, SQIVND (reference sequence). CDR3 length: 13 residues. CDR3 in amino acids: CASSIDRNNEQFF.

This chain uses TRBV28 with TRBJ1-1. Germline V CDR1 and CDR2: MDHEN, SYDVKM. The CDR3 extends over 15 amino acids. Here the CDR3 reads CASSLGGPTGTEAFF.

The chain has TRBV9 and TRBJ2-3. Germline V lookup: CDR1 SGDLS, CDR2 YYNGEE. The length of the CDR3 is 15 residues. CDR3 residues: CASSAISLSTDTQYF. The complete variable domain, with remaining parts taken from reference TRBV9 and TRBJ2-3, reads DSGVTQTPKHLITATGQRVTLRCSPRSGDLSVYWYQQSLDQGLQFLIQYYNGEERAKGNILERFSAQQFPDLHSELNLSSLELGDSALYFCASSAISLSTDTQYFGPGTRLTVL.

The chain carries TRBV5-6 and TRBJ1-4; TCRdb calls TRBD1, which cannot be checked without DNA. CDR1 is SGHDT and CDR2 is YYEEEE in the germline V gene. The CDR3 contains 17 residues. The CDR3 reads CASSLGGGAGANEKLFF.

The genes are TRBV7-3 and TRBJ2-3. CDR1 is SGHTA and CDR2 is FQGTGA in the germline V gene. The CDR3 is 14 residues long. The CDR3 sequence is CASSLGSATDTQYF.

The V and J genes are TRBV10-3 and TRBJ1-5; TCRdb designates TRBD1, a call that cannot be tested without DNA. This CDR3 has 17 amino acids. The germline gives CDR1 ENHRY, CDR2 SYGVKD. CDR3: CAISETRQGRGNQPQHF.

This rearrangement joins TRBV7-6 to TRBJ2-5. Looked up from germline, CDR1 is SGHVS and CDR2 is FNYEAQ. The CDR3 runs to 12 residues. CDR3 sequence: CASSLLQETQYF.

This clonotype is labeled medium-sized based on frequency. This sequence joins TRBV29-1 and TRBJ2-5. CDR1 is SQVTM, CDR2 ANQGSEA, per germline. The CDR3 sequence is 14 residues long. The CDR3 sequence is CSVEEILLTGTQYF.

CDR3 in amino acids: CASSEGGLGGYTF. The chain has TRBV2 and TRBJ1-2; checking the TCRdb D call of TRBD1 is not possible without DNA. Per the germline V gene, CDR1 is SNHLY and CDR2 is FYNNEI. This CDR3 spans 13 amino acids.